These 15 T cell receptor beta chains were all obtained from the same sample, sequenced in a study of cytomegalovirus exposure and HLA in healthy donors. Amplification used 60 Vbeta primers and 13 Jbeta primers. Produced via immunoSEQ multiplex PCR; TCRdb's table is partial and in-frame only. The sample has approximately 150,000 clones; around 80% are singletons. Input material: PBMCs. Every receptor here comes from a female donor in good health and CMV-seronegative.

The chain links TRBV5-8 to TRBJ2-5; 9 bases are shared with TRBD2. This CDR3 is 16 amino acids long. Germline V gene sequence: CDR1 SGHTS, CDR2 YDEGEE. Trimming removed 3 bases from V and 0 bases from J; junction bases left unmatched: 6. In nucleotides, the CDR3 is TGTGCCAGCAGCTCCGAGGGCGGGGGGGACCAAGAGACCCAGTACTTC. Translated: CASSSEGGGDQETQYF.

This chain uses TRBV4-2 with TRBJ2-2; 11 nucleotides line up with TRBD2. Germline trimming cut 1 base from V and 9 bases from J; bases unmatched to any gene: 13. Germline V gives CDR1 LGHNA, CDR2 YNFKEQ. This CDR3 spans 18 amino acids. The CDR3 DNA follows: TGTGCCAGCAGCCAAGTTAGGCACAGGCTAGCGGGGGGCCGGGAGCTGTTTTTT. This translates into CASSQVRHRLAGGRELFF.

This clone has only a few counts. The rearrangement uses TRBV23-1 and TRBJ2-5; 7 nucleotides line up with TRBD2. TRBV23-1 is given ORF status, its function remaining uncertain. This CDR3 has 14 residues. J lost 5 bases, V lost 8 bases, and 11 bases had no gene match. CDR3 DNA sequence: TGCGCCAGCCCTAAGCGGGGTCGGTTTGAGACCCAGTACTTC. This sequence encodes CASPKRGRFETQYF.

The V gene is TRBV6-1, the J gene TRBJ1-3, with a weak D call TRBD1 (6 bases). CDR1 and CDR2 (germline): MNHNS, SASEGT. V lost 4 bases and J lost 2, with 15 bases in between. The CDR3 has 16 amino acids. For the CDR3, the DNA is TGTGCCAGCAGTGCTATCTCACAGGGCACTGGAAACACCATATATTTT. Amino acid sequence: CASSAISQGTGNTIYF.

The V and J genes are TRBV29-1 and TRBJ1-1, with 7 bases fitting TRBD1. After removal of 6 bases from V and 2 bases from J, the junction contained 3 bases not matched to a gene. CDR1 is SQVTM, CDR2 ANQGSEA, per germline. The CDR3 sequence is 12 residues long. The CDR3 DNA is TGCAGCGTCAACAGGGGAAACACTGAAGCTTTCTTT. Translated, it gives CSVNRGNTEAFF.

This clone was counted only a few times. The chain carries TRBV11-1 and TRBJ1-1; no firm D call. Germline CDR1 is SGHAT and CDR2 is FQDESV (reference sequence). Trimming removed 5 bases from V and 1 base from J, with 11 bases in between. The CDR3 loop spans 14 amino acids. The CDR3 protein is CASSPAERNTEAFF. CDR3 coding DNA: TGTGCCAGCAGCCCAGCGGAGAGGAACACTGAAGCTTTCTTT.

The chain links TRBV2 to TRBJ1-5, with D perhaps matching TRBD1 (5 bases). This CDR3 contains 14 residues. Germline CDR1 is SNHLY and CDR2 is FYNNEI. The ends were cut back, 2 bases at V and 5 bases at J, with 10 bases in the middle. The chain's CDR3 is CASSETDRHQPQHF. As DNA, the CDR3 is TGTGCCAGCAGTGAAACTGACAGACATCAGCCCCAGCATTTT.

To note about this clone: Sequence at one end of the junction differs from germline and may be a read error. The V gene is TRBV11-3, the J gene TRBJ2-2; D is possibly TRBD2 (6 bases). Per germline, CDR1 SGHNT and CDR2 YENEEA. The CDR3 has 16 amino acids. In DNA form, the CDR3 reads TGTGCCAACAGCTTAGGTTGGGGAGCGGGCACCGGGGAGCTGTTTTTT. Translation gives CANSLGWGAGTGELFF.

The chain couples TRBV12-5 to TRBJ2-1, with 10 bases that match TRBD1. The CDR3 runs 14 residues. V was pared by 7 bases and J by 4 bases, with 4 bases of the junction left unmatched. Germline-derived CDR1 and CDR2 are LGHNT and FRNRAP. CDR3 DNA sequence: TGTGCTAGTGTGGGGGGACAGGGGTACAATGAGCAGTTCTTC. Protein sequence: CASVGGQGYNEQFF.

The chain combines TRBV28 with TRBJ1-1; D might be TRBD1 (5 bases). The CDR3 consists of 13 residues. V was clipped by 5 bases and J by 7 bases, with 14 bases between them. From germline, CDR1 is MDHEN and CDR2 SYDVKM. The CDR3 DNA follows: TGTGCCAGCAGTCCGGTGGGGGGAAGTGAAGCTTTCTTT. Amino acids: CASSPVGGSEAFF.

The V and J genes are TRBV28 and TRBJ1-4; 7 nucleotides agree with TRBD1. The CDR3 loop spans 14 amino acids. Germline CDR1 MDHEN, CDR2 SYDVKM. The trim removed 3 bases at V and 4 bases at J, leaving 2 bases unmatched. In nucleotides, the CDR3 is TGTGCCAGCAGTTTGCAGGGGGGTAATGAAAAACTGTTTTTT. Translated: CASSLQGGNEKLFF.

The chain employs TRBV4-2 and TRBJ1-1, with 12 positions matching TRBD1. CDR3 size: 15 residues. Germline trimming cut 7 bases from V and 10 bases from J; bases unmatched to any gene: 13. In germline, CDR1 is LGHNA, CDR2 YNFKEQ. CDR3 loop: CASTLGGTGGVGAFF. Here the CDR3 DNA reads TGTGCCAGCACCCTCGGTGGGACAGGGGGCGTAGGAGCTTTCTTT.

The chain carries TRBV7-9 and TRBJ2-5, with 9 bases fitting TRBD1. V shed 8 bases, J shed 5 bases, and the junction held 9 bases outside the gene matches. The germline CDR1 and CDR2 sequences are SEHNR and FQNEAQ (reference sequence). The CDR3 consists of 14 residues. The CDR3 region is CASQPTGGYETQYF. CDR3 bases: TGTGCCAGCCAACCGACAGGGGGATATGAGACCCAGTACTTC.

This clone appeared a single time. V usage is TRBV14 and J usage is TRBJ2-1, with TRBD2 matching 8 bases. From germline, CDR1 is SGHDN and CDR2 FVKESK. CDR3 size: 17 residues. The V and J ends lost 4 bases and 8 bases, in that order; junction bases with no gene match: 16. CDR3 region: CASSPKWREAYRDEQFF. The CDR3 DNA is TGTGCCAGCAGCCCCAAGTGGCGGGAGGCTTATCGCGATGAGCAGTTCTTC.

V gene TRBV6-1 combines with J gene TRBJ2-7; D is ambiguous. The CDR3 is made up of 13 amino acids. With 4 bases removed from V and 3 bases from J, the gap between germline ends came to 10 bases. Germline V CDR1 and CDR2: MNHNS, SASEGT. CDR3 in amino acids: CASSAGLLYEQYF. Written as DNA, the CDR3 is TGTGCCAGCAGTGCCGGGTTACTCTACGAGCAGTACTTC.